The 9 T cell receptor beta chains given below trace back to one sample, sequenced in a study of blood T cell repertoires in COVID-19. Assay: immunoSEQ multiplex PCR; the TCRdb copy retains only in-frame clones and omits some. The sample includes about 300,000 clones, roughly 89% of them seen just once. The sequenced sample was peripheral blood. The receptors shown here come from a woman aged 30 to 39 with COVID-19, enrolled during active disease.

The V call is TRBV6-1, the J call TRBJ1-1; tentative D call: TRBD1 (6 bases). The CDR3 contains 15 residues. Per germline, CDR1 MNHNS and CDR2 SASEGT. V was shortened by 1 base and J by 5 bases, with 14 bases between the two germline ends. The CDR3 sequence is CASSEGGRRQTEAFF. In nucleotides, the CDR3 is TGTGCCAGCAGTGAAGGGGGGCGGAGGCAGACTGAAGCTTTCTTT.

The chain has TRBV6-5 and TRBJ1-1, with 7 bases aligning to TRBD1. This CDR3 is 14 amino acids long. Germline trimming cut 0 bases from V and 10 bases from J; bases unmatched to any gene: 8. Germline V gene data show CDR1 as MNHEY and CDR2 as SVGAGI. CDR3 region: CASSYSDRRRGAFF. DNA of the CDR3: TGTGCCAGCAGTTACTCGGACAGGCGCCGAGGAGCTTTCTTT.

The V and J genes are TRBV28 and TRBJ1-6, with unresolved D. The CDR3 is 13 amino acids. The ends were cut back, 5 bases at V and 7 bases at J, with 9 bases in the middle. Germline CDR1 reads MDHEN; CDR2 reads SYDVKM. The CDR3 DNA follows: TGTGCCAGCAGTAAGCCCATGAATTCACCCCTCCACTTT. This encodes CASSKPMNSPLHF.

This clone was picked up one time. The J gene is TRBJ2-7, the V gene TRBV7-9; maybe TRBD2 (6 bases). Trimming cost V 5 bases and J 6 bases, with 11 bases left between them. The CDR3 has 12 residues. Germline loops: CDR1 SEHNR, CDR2 FQNEAQ (reference sequence). The CDR3: CASSPPGVEQYV. CDR3 nucleotides: TGTGCCAGCAGCCCTCCGGGGGTCGAGCAGTACGTC.

The V and J genes are TRBV9 and TRBJ2-3, with TRBD1 identical over 8 bases. The CDR3 loop spans 15 amino acids. Germline assignment: CDR1 SGDLS and CDR2 YYNGEE. V was clipped by 3 bases and J by 0 bases; unmatched bases: 3. The CDR3 DNA sequence: TGTGCCAGCAGCGGGACAGGGTTTAGCACAGATACGCAGTATTTT. Translation gives CASSGTGFSTDTQYF.

The V call is TRBV7-9, the J call TRBJ2-7, with D possibly TRBD1 on 5 matching bases. The germline V gene has CDR1 SEHNR and CDR2 FQNEAQ (reference sequence). CDR3 size: 12 residues. With 3 bases removed from V and 6 bases from J, the gap between germline ends came to 9 bases. CDR3 nucleotide sequence: TGTGCCAGCAGCTTCTCGGACACCGAGCAGTACTTC. As protein: CASSFSDTEQYF.

The V call is TRBV6-6, the J call TRBJ1-1; the D gene is possibly TRBD1 (6 bases). V dropped 2 bases and J dropped 4 bases, with 11 bases sitting between them. This CDR3 spans 14 amino acids. Germline V gene sequence: CDR1 MNHNY, CDR2 SVGAGI (reference sequence). CDR3 region: CASSYTGPITEAFF. The CDR3 DNA reads TGTGCCAGCAGTTACACAGGGCCTATCACTGAAGCTTTCTTT.

The V call is TRBV19, the J call TRBJ1-4, with D unclear. Trimming removed 3 bases from V and 8 bases from J, with 25 bases in between. The CDR3 has 18 amino acids. Germline V gene sequence: CDR1 LNHDA, CDR2 SQIVND (reference sequence). CDR3 DNA sequence: TGTGCCAGTAGTATCGTAAACGTGGCGGGTGGATCTAGCGAAAAACTGTTTTTT. The encoded protein is CASSIVNVAGGSSEKLFF.

The genes are TRBV4-1 and TRBJ1-3; perhaps TRBD1 as D (6 bases). V shed 1 base and J shed 0 bases, with 10 bases lying between them. The CDR3 contains 16 residues. The V gene's germline CDR1 is MGHRA and CDR2 YSYEKL. The CDR3 DNA is TGCGCCAGCAGCCAAGTCAGGGGATTCTCTGGAAACACCATATATTTT. Protein: CASSQVRGFSGNTIYF.